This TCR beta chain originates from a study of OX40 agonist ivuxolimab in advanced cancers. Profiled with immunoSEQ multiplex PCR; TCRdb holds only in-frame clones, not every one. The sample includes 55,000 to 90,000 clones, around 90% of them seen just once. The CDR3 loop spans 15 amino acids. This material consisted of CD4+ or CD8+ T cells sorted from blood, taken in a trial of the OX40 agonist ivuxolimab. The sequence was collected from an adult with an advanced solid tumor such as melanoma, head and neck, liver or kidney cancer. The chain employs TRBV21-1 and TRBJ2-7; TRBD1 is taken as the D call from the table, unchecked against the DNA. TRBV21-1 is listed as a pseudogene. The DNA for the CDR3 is TGTGCCAGCAGCAAAGTAGGCAGGGGGCGCGCCGAGCAGTACTTC. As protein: CASSKVGRGRAEQYF.